Presented here are 10 T cell receptor beta chains from one specimen sequenced in a study of blood T cell repertoires in COVID-19. Clones were sequenced by immunoSEQ multiplex PCR, and TCRdb holds only the in-frame ones, with some missing. Here the sample spans 200,000 to 250,000 clones, 80% to 90% being singletons. Source material: peripheral blood. These receptors were collected from a man in his sixties with acute or convalescent COVID-19.

The chain uses TRBV5-1 and TRBJ2-5; D is perhaps TRBD1 (5 bases). CDR3 size: 15 residues. V was pared by 4 bases and J by 4 bases, with 17 bases between. CDR1 and CDR2 (germline): SGHRS, YFSETQ. The CDR3 reads CASSGPVGARETQYF. The CDR3 region has the DNA TGCGCCAGCAGCGGGCCCGTAGGGGCCCGAGAGACCCAGTACTTC.

This clone was seen just once. The chain recombines TRBV6-4 with TRBJ2-7; D might be TRBD2 (5 bases). V lost 6 bases and J lost 0, with 12 bases in between. Germline V lookup: CDR1 MRHNA, CDR2 SNTAGT. There are 14 residues in the CDR3. The CDR3 DNA follows: TGTGCCAGCAGCCCGGAGGAGGCCTCCTACGAGCAGTACTTC. Translated, it gives CASSPEEASYEQYF.

This chain connects TRBV3-1 (or the pseudogene TRBV3-2) to TRBJ2-7; TRBD2 matches at 9 bases. The CDR3 length is 18 residues. The V gene's germline CDR1 is LGHDT and CDR2 YNNKEL (reference sequence). J lost 4 bases, V lost 0 bases, and 13 bases had no gene match. The CDR3 loop reads CASSQDGRASGDLYEQYF. Here the CDR3 DNA reads TGTGCCAGCAGCCAAGATGGGCGGGCTAGCGGGGACCTTTACGAGCAGTACTTC.

The chain joins TRBV24-1 to TRBJ2-2, with a tentative D call TRBD1 (5 bases). The germline V gene has CDR1 KGHDR and CDR2 SFDVKD. The CDR3 has 16 residues. Between the trimmed V and J ends, which lost 3 bases and 2 bases, there was a span of 12 bases. The CDR3 DNA reads TGTGCCACCAGTGATCGGAGACAGTCCAACACCGGGGAGCTGTTTTTT. Translation gives CATSDRRQSNTGELFF.

This clone was seen just once. This chain connects TRBV28 to TRBJ2-3; 10 bases are shared with TRBD2. In germline, CDR1 is MDHEN, CDR2 SYDVKM. The CDR3 is made up of 17 amino acids. J gave up 4 bases and V 6 bases, and 13 bases lay outside the gene matches. Written as DNA, the CDR3 is TGTGCCAGCAGCCCCTTCCCTAGCGGGAGAAGCCCAGATACGCAGTATTTT. Translating it yields CASSPFPSGRSPDTQYF.

The chain combines TRBV19 with TRBJ1-5, with TRBD1 identical over 8 bases. V was clipped by 5 bases and J by 7 bases; unmatched bases: 4. CDR3 length: 13 residues. CDR1 is LNHDA, CDR2 SQIVND, per germline (reference sequence). CDR3 amino acids: CASSQDRAQPQHF. CDR3 DNA: TGTGCCAGTAGTCAGGACAGGGCCCAGCCCCAGCATTTT.

CDR3 bases: TGTGCCAGCAGACTGGGACCAGGGGGCTATGGCTACACCTTC. Its protein is CASRLGPGGYGYTF. The J gene is TRBJ1-2, the V gene TRBV28; TRBD1 aligns across 7 bases. The CDR3 is 14 amino acids. Germline V lookup: CDR1 MDHEN, CDR2 SYDVKM. V was pared by 6 bases and J by 4 bases, with 8 bases of the junction left unmatched.

The chain joins TRBV28 to TRBJ2-6, with D possibly being TRBD2 (6 bases). V was trimmed by 6 bases and J by 4 bases, leaving 13 bases between them. From germline, CDR1 is MDHEN and CDR2 SYDVKM. The CDR3 contains 15 residues. The CDR3 region has the DNA TGTGCCAGCAGCAGAGCGGGTGGCGGGGCCAACGTCCTGACTTTC. It is translated as CASSRAGGGANVLTF.

The V gene is TRBV5-8, the J gene TRBJ2-3; 7 positions match TRBD1. The CDR3 sequence is 15 residues long. Germline V gene data show CDR1 as SGHTS and CDR2 as YDEGEE. V dropped 0 bases and J dropped 5; count of bases not matched to a gene: 6. The chain's CDR3 is CASSLGSGGGDTQYF. CDR3 sequence (DNA): TGTGCCAGCAGCTTGGGGTCAGGGGGTGGAGATACGCAGTATTTT.

This rearrangement joins TRBV6-6 to TRBJ2-4; 11 bases match TRBD1. V dropped 5 bases and J dropped 2; count of bases not matched to a gene: 5. Germline V gene lookup returns CDR1 MNHNY and CDR2 SVGAGI (reference sequence). The CDR3 has 16 amino acids. The CDR3 DNA reads as TGTGCCAGCAGTCCAGGACAGGGGGCGACCAAAAACATTCAGTACTTC. This codes for CASSPGQGATKNIQYF.